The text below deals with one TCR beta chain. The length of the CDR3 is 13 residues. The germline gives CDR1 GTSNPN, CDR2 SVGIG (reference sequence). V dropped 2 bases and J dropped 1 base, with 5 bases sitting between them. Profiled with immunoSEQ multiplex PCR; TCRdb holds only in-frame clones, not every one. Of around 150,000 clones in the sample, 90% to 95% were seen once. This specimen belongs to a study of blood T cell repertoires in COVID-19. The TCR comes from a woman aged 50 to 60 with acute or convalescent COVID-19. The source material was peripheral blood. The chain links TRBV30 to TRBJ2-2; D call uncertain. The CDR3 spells CAWSFRNTGELFF. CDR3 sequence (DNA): TGTGCCTGGAGTTTCAGGAACACCGGGGAGCTGTTTTTT.